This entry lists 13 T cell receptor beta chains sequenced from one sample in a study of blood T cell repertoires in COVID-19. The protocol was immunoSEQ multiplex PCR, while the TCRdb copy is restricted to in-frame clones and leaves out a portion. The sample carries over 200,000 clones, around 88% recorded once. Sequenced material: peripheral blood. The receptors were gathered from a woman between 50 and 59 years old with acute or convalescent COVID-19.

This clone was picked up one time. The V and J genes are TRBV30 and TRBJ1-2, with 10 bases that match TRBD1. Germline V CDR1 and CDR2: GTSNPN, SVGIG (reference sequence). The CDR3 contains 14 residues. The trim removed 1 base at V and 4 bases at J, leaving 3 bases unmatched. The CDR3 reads CAWSGQGARYGYTF. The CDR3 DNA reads TGTGCCTGGAGTGGACAGGGGGCGCGCTATGGCTACACCTTC.

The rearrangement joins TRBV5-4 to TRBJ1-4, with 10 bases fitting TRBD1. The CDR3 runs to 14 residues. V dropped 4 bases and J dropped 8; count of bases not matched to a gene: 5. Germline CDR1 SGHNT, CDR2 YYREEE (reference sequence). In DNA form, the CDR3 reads TGTGCCAGCAGCCTCCGGGACAGGGGCGAAAAACTGTTTTTT. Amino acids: CASSLRDRGEKLFF.

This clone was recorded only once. The CDR3 nucleotides read TGTGCCAGCAGCTTATCTACAGGGCAAGCTGAGGGCTACACCTTC. This encodes CASSLSTGQAEGYTF. This chain connects TRBV7-2 to TRBJ1-2; D might be TRBD1 (6 bases). Germline-derived CDR1 and CDR2 are SGHTA and FQGNSA. V lost 2 bases, J lost 8 bases, and 18 bases lay in between. The length of the CDR3 is 15 residues.

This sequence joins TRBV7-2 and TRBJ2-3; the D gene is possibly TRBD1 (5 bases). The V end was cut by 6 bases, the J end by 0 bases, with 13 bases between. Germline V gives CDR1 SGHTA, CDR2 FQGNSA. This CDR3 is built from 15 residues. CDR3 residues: CASSSGILSTDTQYF. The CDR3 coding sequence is TGTGCCAGCAGTTCAGGGATTTTGAGCACAGATACGCAGTATTTT.

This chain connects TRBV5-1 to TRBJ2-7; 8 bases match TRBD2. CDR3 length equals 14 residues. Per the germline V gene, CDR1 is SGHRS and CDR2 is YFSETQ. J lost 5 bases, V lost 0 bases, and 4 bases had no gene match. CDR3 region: CASSLEAGAHEQYF. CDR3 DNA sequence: TGCGCCAGCAGCTTGGAAGCGGGAGCTCACGAGCAGTACTTC.

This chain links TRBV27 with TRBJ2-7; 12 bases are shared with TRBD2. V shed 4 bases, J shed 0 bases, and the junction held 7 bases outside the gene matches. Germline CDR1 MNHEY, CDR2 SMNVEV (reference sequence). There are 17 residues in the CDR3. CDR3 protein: CASSSGLAGTGSYEQYF. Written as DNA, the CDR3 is TGTGCCAGCAGTTCGGGACTAGCGGGTACCGGCTCCTACGAGCAGTACTTC.

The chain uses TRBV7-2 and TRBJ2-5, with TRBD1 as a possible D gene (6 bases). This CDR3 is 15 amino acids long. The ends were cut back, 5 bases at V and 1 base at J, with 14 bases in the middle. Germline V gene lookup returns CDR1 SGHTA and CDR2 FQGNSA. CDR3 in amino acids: CASSRGQYAQETQYF. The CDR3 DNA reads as TGTGCCAGCAGCCGCGGACAGTACGCCCAAGAGACCCAGTACTTC.

The chain's CDR3 is CASSSRGDNEQFF. The CDR3 DNA follows: TGTGCCAGCAGTTCCCGGGGGGACAATGAGCAGTTCTTC. The chain carries TRBV6-2 or TRBV6-3 and TRBJ2-1; 7 nucleotides agree with TRBD2. The CDR3 loop spans 13 amino acids. CDR1 is MNHEY, CDR2 SVGEGT, per germline. The V and J ends lost 4 bases and 5 bases, in that order; junction bases with no gene match: 2.

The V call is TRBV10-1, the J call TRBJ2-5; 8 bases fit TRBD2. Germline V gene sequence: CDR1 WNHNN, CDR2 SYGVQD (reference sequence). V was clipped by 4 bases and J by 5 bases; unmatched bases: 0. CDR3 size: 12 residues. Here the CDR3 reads CASSASGETQYF. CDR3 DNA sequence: TGCGCCAGCAGTGCTAGCGGGGAGACCCAGTACTTC.

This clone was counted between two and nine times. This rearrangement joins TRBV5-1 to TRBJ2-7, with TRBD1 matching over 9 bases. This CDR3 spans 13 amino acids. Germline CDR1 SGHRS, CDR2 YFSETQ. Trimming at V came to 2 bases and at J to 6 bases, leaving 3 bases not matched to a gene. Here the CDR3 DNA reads TGCGCCAGCAGCTTAGGGACAGGGAGCGAGCAGTACTTC. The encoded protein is CASSLGTGSEQYF. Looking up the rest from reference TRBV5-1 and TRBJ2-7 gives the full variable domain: KAGVTQTPRYLIKTRGQQVTLSCSPISGHRSVSWYQQTPGQGLQFLFEYFSETQRNKGNFPGRFSGRQFSNSRSEMNVSTLELGDSALYLCASSLGTGSEQYFGPGTRLTVT.

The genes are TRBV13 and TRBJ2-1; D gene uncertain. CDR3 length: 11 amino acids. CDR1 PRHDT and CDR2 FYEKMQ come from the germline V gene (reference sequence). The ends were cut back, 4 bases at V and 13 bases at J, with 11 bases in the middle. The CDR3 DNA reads TGTGCCAGCAGCTCCGAGGCTGGACAGTTCTTC. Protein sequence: CASSSEAGQFF.

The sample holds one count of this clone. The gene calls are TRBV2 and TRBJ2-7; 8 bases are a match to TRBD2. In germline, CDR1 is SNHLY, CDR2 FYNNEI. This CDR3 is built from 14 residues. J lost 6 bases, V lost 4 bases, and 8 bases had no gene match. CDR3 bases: TGTGCCAGCAGTGCGCGACTAGCGAGATCCGAGCAGTACTTC. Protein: CASSARLARSEQYF. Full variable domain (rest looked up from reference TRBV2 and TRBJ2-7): EPEVTQTPSHQVTQMGQEVILRCVPISNHLYFYWYRQILGQKVEFLVSFYNNEISEKSEIFDDQFSVERPDGSNFTLKIRSTKLEDSAMYFCASSARLARSEQYFGPGTRLTVT.

The CDR3 nucleotides read TGTGCCAGCAGTGCTCCCGAGACAGATTGGCCTCTTGAGCAGTTCTTC. It yields the protein CASSAPETDWPLEQFF. The J gene is TRBJ2-1, the V gene TRBV6-4; a possible D gene is TRBD1 (5 bases). CDR3 length: 16 amino acids. CDR1 MRHNA and CDR2 SNTAGT come from the germline V gene. V dropped 4 bases and J dropped 9 bases, with 22 bases sitting between them.